This T cell receptor (beta chain) was identified in a study of cytomegalovirus exposure and HLA in healthy donors. General study findings and limits: An analysis that came later showed most CMV-associated TCR beta chains appearing HLA-restricted.

Germline-derived CDR1 and CDR2 are GTSNPN and SVGIG (reference sequence). CDR3 length equals 11 residues. Of note for this clone: Its antigen is still unknown.

The PCR was carried out with 60 Vbeta primers and 13 Jbeta primers. Assay: immunoSEQ multiplex PCR; the TCRdb copy retains only in-frame clones and omits some. The data contain 97,000 or so clones, 81% of them seen just once; the ten biggest clones take up over 1.1%. The TCR was taken from a man aged 35 to 55 in good health and CMV-seronegative. The chain recombines TRBV30 with TRBJ1-1; tentative D call: TRBD1 (5 bases). The sample consisted of PBMCs. This chain's CDR3 is CAADRNTEAFF. The CDR3 region has the DNA TGTGCTGCAGACAGGAACACTGAAGCTTTCTTT.